This is a list of T cell receptor beta chains from one sample in a study of early T cells in non-severe SARS-CoV-2 infection. TCRdb analysed the 5' RACE reads with MiXCR anew, one entry per CDR3 protein. This sample carries more than 85,000 distinct CDR3 sequences, around an eighth of them seen once, and the ten largest clones take 3.5% to 4%. Source: whole blood, taken at baseline. These receptors all stem from an adult who was a healthcare worker with PCR-confirmed SARS-CoV-2 infection or an uninfected control (not recorded which). The CDR3 runs from the conserved cysteine through the conserved F or W. D genes are given only for firm matches. A row's size may be missing; if present it is once, few, many or a size class.

few	TRBJ2-2	TRBD1	18	TRBV7-2	TGTGCCAGCAGCCCAAACCGACAGGGGAGAGTCTTCACCGGGGAGCTGTTTTTT	CASSPNRQGRVFTGELFF
few	TRBJ1-2	-	13	TRBV3-1	TGTGCCAGCAGCCCGCTTGGGGAATATGGCTACACCTTC	CASSPLGEYGYTF
few	TRBJ2-3	-	12	TRBV3-1	TGTGCCTGCCGACTAGGGACAGATACGCAGTATTTT	CACRLGTDTQYF
few	TRBJ1-4	-	13	TRBV20-1	TGCAGTGCTAGATTAGCTTATAATGAAAAACTGTTTTTT	CSARLAYNEKLFF
many	TRBJ2-1	TRBD2	13	TRBV20-1	TGCAGTCCTGGGACTAGCGACTACAATGAGCAGTTCTTC	CSPGTSDYNEQFF
-	TRBJ1-5	-	14	TRBV18	TGTGCCAGCTCACCGACGACAGTAAACCAGCCCCAGCATTTT	CASSPTTVNQPQHF
-	TRBJ1-4	-	14	TRBV2	TGTGCCAGCAGGCGGGACTCCTCGGGGGAAAAACTGTTTTTT	CASRRDSSGEKLFF
few	TRBJ2-7	-	11	TRBV12-5	TGTGCTAGTGGGGTAAGCTACGAGCAGTACTTC	CASGVSYEQYF
few	TRBJ2-5	TRBD2	14	TRBV7-3	TGTGCCAGCAGCTTAGCGGGGGGGATTGAGACCCAGTACTTC	CASSLAGGIETQYF
many	TRBJ2-7	-	13	TRBV5-1	TGCGCCAGCAGCCCCTACCCGTCCTGGGAGCAGTACTTC	CASSPYPSWEQYF
many	TRBJ2-1	TRBD2	16	TRBV11-2	TGTGCCAGCAGCTCATATACCGGGAGGAGGTACAATGAGCAGTTCTTC	CASSSYTGRRYNEQFF
-	TRBJ1-3	-	16	TRBV6-1	TGTGCCAGCACCGGACAGCCGATCAGCTCTGGAAACACCATATATTTT	CASTGQPISSGNTIYF
many	TRBJ1-6	-	16	TRBV7-9	TGTGCCAGCAGCTCTAGCCGGGGACCGCCGGGACCACCCCTCCACTTT	CASSSSRGPPGPPLHF
few	TRBJ2-3	-	12	TRBV9	TGTGCCAGCAGCGTCCCAAGGGAGACGCAGTATTTT	CASSVPRETQYF
-	TRBJ1-5	TRBD1	15	TRBV12-3/TRBV12-4	TGTGCCAGCAGTTCGATCTCAGGGGGCCGACAGCCCCAGCATTTT	CASSSISGGRQPQHF
-	TRBJ1-3	-	13	TRBV29-1	TGCAGCGTTGTGTCGGTCTCCGAAAACACCATATATTTT	CSVVSVSENTIYF
-	TRBJ1-2	-	15	TRBV12-3/TRBV12-4	TGTGCCAGCAGCGAGACCGGGGCTACTAACTATGGCTACACCTTC	CASSETGATNYGYTF
-	TRBJ1-5	-	13	TRBV20-1	TGCAGTGCCAGGACGAGCTTCAATCAGCCCCAGCATTTT	CSARTSFNQPQHF
few	TRBJ1-2	-	12	TRBV4-1	TGCGCCAGCAGCCACATAGGGAATGGCTACACCTTC	CASSHIGNGYTF
few	TRBJ2-2	-	17	TRBV5-1	TGCGCCAGCCATGTCCTGGGGGGAGGACTCAACACCGGGGAGCTGTTTTTT	CASHVLGGGLNTGELFF
-	TRBJ1-6	-	14	TRBV9	TGTGCCAGCAGCGTAGGGCCGGGGAATTCACCCCTCCACTTT	CASSVGPGNSPLHF
once	TRBJ2-7	-	14	TRBV5-3	TGTGCCAGAAGCTTGGTCCCAAGATCCTACGTGCAGTACTTC	CARSLVPRSYVQYF
few	TRBJ2-5	TRBD2	13	TRBV28	TGTGCCAGCCTTGAGACTAGCCGGGAGACCCAGTACTTC	CASLETSRETQYF
many	TRBJ1-3	-	12	TRBV3-1	TGTGCCAGCAGCCAAGGCAGAAACACCATATATTTT	CASSQGRNTIYF